This T cell receptor beta chain was observed in a study of OX40 agonist ivuxolimab in advanced cancers. Study-level points and caveats: Some nonresponders additionally presented with little normalized T-cell clonal expansion. Averaged across samples, CD8+ T cells carried more expanded clones than CD4+ did.

Concerning this clone: Its matching antigen is unknown.

Sequencing was performed with immunoSEQ multiplex PCR; in TCRdb, only in-frame clones are kept and a portion is missing. The sample has approximately 89,000 clones; over 75% are singletons. The V gene's germline CDR1 is MNHEY and CDR2 SMNVEV (reference sequence). V dropped 1 base and J dropped 4; count of bases not matched to a gene: 6. This CDR3 is built from 16 residues. The V call is TRBV27, the J call TRBJ2-1, with 8 positions matching TRBD2. Sequencing used CD4+ or CD8+ T cells sorted from blood, obtained in a trial of the OX40 agonist ivuxolimab. The clonotype originates from an adult with an advanced solid tumor such as melanoma, head and neck, liver or kidney cancer. Here the CDR3 reads CASSLLAGGGYNEQFF. For the CDR3, the DNA is TGTGCCAGCAGTTTATTGGCGGGGGGTGGTTACAATGAGCAGTTCTTC.